A selection of T cell receptor beta chains follows, all from one sample in a study of identical twins. TCRdb called the 5' RACE reads again in MiXCR, with one record for every CDR3 protein. The data contain roughly 1.6 million distinct CDR3 sequences, about 32% of them singletons. Sequenced sample: cord blood. Receptors originate from a newborn girl in good health. Each CDR3 is given with its conserved first and last residue. The D gene is left open where the match is weak. A row's size may be missing; if present it is once, few, many or a size class.

CDR3 protein,CDR3 DNA,V gene,clone size,D gene,J gene
CASSFGFLESYEQYF,TGTGCCAGCAGCTTCGGGTTTTTGGAGTCCTACGAGCAGTACTTC,TRBV7-9,few,NA,TRBJ2-7
CAWSVALYEQYF,TGTGCCTGGAGTGTTGCTCTCTACGAGCAGTACTTC,TRBV30,NA,NA,TRBJ2-7
CASSSRAGGIYNEQFF,TGTGCCAGCAGCTCTCGGGCGGGAGGTATTTACAATGAGCAGTTCTTC,TRBV6-6,few,TRBD2,TRBJ2-1
CASSWTSAKYQETQYF,TGTGCCAGCAGTTGGACTAGCGCAAAGTACCAAGAGACCCAGTACTTC,TRBV6-1,few,TRBD2,TRBJ2-5
CARKTSPTDTQYF,TGCGCCCGCAAGACTAGCCCCACAGATACGCAGTATTTT,TRBV5-1,NA,TRBD2,TRBJ2-3
CSGTLRQGNQPQHF,TGCAGTGGCACTCTTCGGCAGGGCAATCAGCCCCAGCATTTT,TRBV20-1,NA,NA,TRBJ1-5
CASSLGFRQLMSTDTQYF,TGTGCCAGCAGCTTAGGTTTCCGACAGTTGATGAGCACAGATACGCAGTATTTT,TRBV7-2,few,NA,TRBJ2-3
CASRRLAGGHNEQYF,TGTGCCAGCAGGCGACTAGCGGGAGGACACAATGAGCAGTACTTC,TRBV12-3/TRBV12-4,NA,TRBD2,TRBJ2-7
CASSKRLQRGQGNEQFF,TGTGCCAGCAGCAAAAGGCTTCAGAGGGGGCAGGGGAATGAGCAGTTCTTC,TRBV21-1,NA,NA,TRBJ2-1
CASSSSGVNSPLHF,TGTGCCAGCAGCTCCTCAGGGGTTAATTCACCCCTCCACTTT,TRBV11-2,NA,NA,TRBJ1-6
CASSSPDSLETQYF,TGTGCCAGCAGCTCACCAGACAGTTTGGAGACCCAGTACTTC,TRBV7-9,few,NA,TRBJ2-5
CSAMTSGGDEQFF,TGCAGTGCTATGACTAGCGGGGGTGATGAGCAGTTCTTC,TRBV20-1,NA,TRBD2,TRBJ2-1
CASSPGRPSTDTQYF,TGTGCCAGCAGCCCCGGTCGTCCGTCGACAGATACGCAGTATTTT,TRBV3-1,many,NA,TRBJ2-3
CASSQERAGAVGELFF,TGTGCCAGCAGCCAAGAAAGGGCGGGAGCTGTCGGGGAGCTGTTTTTT,TRBV4-2,NA,TRBD2,TRBJ2-2
CASSAPDRTGAKNIQYF,TGCGCCAGCAGCGCTCCCGACCGGACAGGCGCCAAAAACATTCAGTACTTC,TRBV5-1,few,TRBD1,TRBJ2-4
CASYASPDYGYTF,TGTGCCAGTTACGCCAGCCCTGACTATGGCTACACCTTC,TRBV28,NA,NA,TRBJ1-2
CASRRQEILAKNIQYF,TGTGCCAGCAGAAGACAGGAGATCCTAGCCAAAAACATTCAGTACTTC,TRBV2,few,NA,TRBJ2-4
CASSESDRDTDTQYF,TGTGCCAGCAGTGAAAGCGACAGGGACACAGATACGCAGTATTTT,TRBV25-1,few,TRBD1,TRBJ2-3
CASRRGLAVQETQYF,TGTGCCAGCAGGAGGGGACTAGCGGTCCAAGAGACCCAGTACTTC,TRBV12-3/TRBV12-4,once,TRBD2,TRBJ2-5
CASSPGWGAYEQYF,TGTGCCAGCAGTCCCGGTTGGGGGGCATACGAGCAGTACTTC,TRBV6-1,NA,NA,TRBJ2-7
CAVKKFGTSGSEGSDTQYF,TGTGCCGTCAAGAAATTCGGGACTAGCGGGAGTGAAGGCTCAGATACGCAGTATTTT,TRBV10-3,NA,TRBD2,TRBJ2-3
CASSSLSRARNGYTF,TGTGCCAGCAGTTCCCTCTCCAGGGCGAGGAATGGCTACACCTTC,TRBV12-3/TRBV12-4,NA,NA,TRBJ1-2
CASSLIQGPEKLFF,TGTGCCAGCAGCTTAATACAGGGCCCTGAAAAACTGTTTTTT,TRBV7-9,few,NA,TRBJ1-4
CSAFSAGGPTDTQYF,TGCAGTGCCTTTTCAGCGGGAGGGCCGACAGATACGCAGTATTTT,TRBV20-1,NA,TRBD2,TRBJ2-3
CASSQDLGRLNSPLHF,TGTGCCAGCAGCCAAGATCTCGGACGCCTAAATTCACCCCTCCACTTT,TRBV14,many,NA,TRBJ1-6
CASSIGTGHGYTF,TGTGCCAGCAGCATAGGGACAGGGCACGGCTACACCTTC,TRBV9,NA,TRBD1,TRBJ1-2
CASSLKGRQGATEAFF,TGTGCCAGCAGTTTAAAGGGGCGGCAGGGGGCGACTGAAGCTTTCTTT,TRBV28,NA,TRBD1,TRBJ1-1
CSVRPGGYEQYF,TGCAGCGTCCGACCAGGGGGGTACGAGCAGTACTTC,TRBV29-1,NA,NA,TRBJ2-7
CASSDPRGSYSEQFF,TGTGCCAGCAGCGACCCCAGGGGCTCCTACAGTGAGCAGTTCTTC,TRBV6-2/TRBV6-3,NA,NA,TRBJ2-1
CASSYIWNTEAFF,TGTGCCAGCAGTTACATATGGAACACTGAAGCTTTCTTT,TRBV6-5,NA,NA,TRBJ1-1
CASSLRVGQYF,TGTGCCAGCAGCTTGCGGGTTGGGCAGTACTTC,TRBV11-2,few,NA,TRBJ2-5
CASSATAGGTDTQYF,TGTGCCAGCAGCGCCACAGCGGGAGGTACAGATACGCAGTATTTT,TRBV9,NA,TRBD2,TRBJ2-3
CASSWDNEQFF,TGTGCCAGCAGCTGGGACAATGAGCAGTTCTTC,TRBV11-2,many,NA,TRBJ2-1
CASSFSSTSRSDEQYF,TGTGCCAGCAGCTTCTCCTCCACTAGTAGGAGCGACGAGCAGTACTTC,TRBV5-6,few,NA,TRBJ2-7
CASSLAGRWYEQYF,TGTGCCAGCAGTTTAGCCGGGAGATGGTACGAGCAGTACTTC,TRBV28,few,NA,TRBJ2-7